This TCR beta chain was identified in a study of cytomegalovirus exposure and HLA in healthy donors. In regard to this clone: Antigen: not known. At one end, the junction sequence differs from germline, possibly due to a read error.

Amplification used 60 Vbeta primers and 13 Jbeta primers. The protocol was immunoSEQ multiplex PCR, while the TCRdb copy is restricted to in-frame clones and leaves out a portion. The profile shows 150,000 or so clones, roughly 80% of them singletons. Germline V gives CDR1 SEHNR, CDR2 FQNEAQ (reference sequence). The CDR3 is 15 amino acids. General observations from the study: In vitro confirmation showed a few CMV-associated chains to be CMV antigen specific. Highly shared sequence variants in one cluster were likely a sequencing artifact. Most of the TCR beta V segments (in an earlier analysis) were productive either about 90% or about 30% of the time.

Sample: PBMCs. This clonotype originated in a male donor in good health and CMV-seropositive. V and J are TRBV7-9 and TRBJ2-7, with D possibly TRBD2 on 6 matching bases. CDR3 nucleotides: TGTTCCAGCAGCGCATACCGGGACGGGGGCTACGAGCAGTACTTC. Encoded protein: CSSSAYRDGGYEQYF.